The subject of this entry is one T cell receptor (beta chain). The antigen is undetermined. These data originate in a study of beta chain features in type 1 diabetes. The entirety of the isolated RNA underwent reverse transcription, so expressed TCRB transcripts were sequenced. It was found that naive, central memory and regulatory T cell samples averaged approximately 3.9 million reads. TCRdb keeps only in-frame clones here, not all; method: immunoSEQ multiplex PCR. The data contain about 280,000 clones, around 16% of them seen just once; the ten biggest clones take up around 0.015%. Germline lookup yields CDR1 MDHEN and CDR2 SYDVKM. The ends were cut back, 6 bases at V and 3 bases at J, with 17 bases in the middle. The CDR3 is 15 residues long. Study-level results: A potential PCR bias toward shorter templates would be equal in patient and control samples. Shorter TCRB CDR3s, moderately but significantly so, marked every one of the four CD4+ subsets in Type 1 diabetes patients. Type 1 diabetes patients had VDJ junctions that carried fewer insertions and more deletions.

Donors contributed one heparinised blood draw apiece, averaging about 110 mL. The specimen sequenced was naive CD4+ T cells from blood. The receptor was derived from a young man with type 1 diabetes. The V and J genes are TRBV28 and TRBJ1-2; D possibly corresponds to TRBD1 (5 bases). For the CDR3, the DNA is TGTGCCAGCAGCTTAAGCCGTGGGGGGTACTATGGCTACACCTTC. Translated, it gives CASSLSRGGYYGYTF.